The 21 T cell receptor beta chains in this list originate from one sample, sequenced in a study of blood T cell repertoires in COVID-19. Repertoires were generated with immunoSEQ multiplex PCR, while TCRdb's copy carries only in-frame clones and drops some. This table holds about 49,000 clones, over 80% found once. Sequencing was done on a sample of peripheral blood. Source of these receptors: a man over 45 with acute or convalescent COVID-19.

The chain joins TRBV6-5 to TRBJ2-7; 7 bases match TRBD2. The CDR3 is 14 amino acids. V was pared by 5 bases and J by 6 bases, with 10 bases of the junction left unmatched. Germline V lookup: CDR1 MNHEY, CDR2 SVGAGI. The CDR3 sequence is CASSPSGRAFEQYF. The DNA of the CDR3 is TGTGCCAGCAGTCCCTCAGGGAGGGCCTTCGAGCAGTACTTC.

This chain joins TRBV7-7 and TRBJ2-2; possibly TRBD2 for D (6 bases). This CDR3 region has 17 residues. V lost 2 bases and J lost 1, with 14 bases in between. Per the germline V gene, CDR1 is SSHAT and CDR2 is FNYEAQ (reference sequence). For the CDR3, the DNA is TGTGCCAGCAGCTTATTCCGGGGGAAAGGGAACACCGGGGAGCTGTTTTTT. Its protein is CASSLFRGKGNTGELFF.

V gene TRBV28 combines with J gene TRBJ1-3; D gene uncertain. Germline V gives CDR1 MDHEN, CDR2 SYDVKM. CDR3 length equals 13 residues. V lost 7 bases to trimming and J lost 4 bases, with 11 bases between them. The CDR3 loop is CASTRAGGNTIYF. The CDR3 DNA is TGTGCCAGCACAAGGGCGGGAGGAAACACCATATATTTT.

V and J are TRBV7-9 and TRBJ2-5, with D possibly TRBD1 on 5 matching bases. The germline V and J ends were trimmed by 1 base and 4 bases, with 19 bases remaining between them. In germline, CDR1 is SEHNR, CDR2 FQNEAQ (reference sequence). The CDR3 extends over 17 amino acids. The CDR3: CASSLGSRGWMAETQYF. In DNA form, the CDR3 reads TGTGCCAGCAGCTTAGGGTCAAGGGGCTGGATGGCAGAGACCCAGTACTTC.

This chain joins TRBV3-1 (or the pseudogene TRBV3-2) and TRBJ2-5; D perhaps matches TRBD2 (6 bases). CDR3 length: 13 residues. With 8 bases removed from V and 2 bases from J, the gap between germline ends came to 12 bases. Germline V gene data show CDR1 as LGHDT and CDR2 as YNNKEL (reference sequence). CDR3 sequence (DNA): TGTGCCAGCGGGGGGACCGTTCAAGAGACCCAGTACTTC. This encodes CASGGTVQETQYF.

This clone has a handful of counts. Here the CDR3 reads CASTSMLEGRRGYTF. The CDR3 region has the DNA TGTGCCAGCACCTCTATGTTGGAGGGTAGGAGGGGCTACACCTTC. V is TRBV7-2 and J is TRBJ1-2; D unresolved. Trimming took 7 bases from V and 8 from J, leaving 23 bases between them. The germline gives CDR1 SGHTA, CDR2 FQGNSA. This CDR3 comprises 15 residues.

The chain carries TRBV5-4 and TRBJ1-1; the match to TRBD1 covers 8 bases. The V and J ends lost 1 base and 1 base, in that order; junction bases with no gene match: 3. This CDR3 spans 15 amino acids. From germline, CDR1 is SGHNT and CDR2 YYREEE (reference sequence). CDR3 protein: CASSLYRGGNTEAFF. Here the CDR3 DNA reads TGTGCCAGCAGCTTGTACAGGGGGGGGAACACTGAAGCTTTCTTT. Supplemented by reference TRBV5-4 and TRBJ1-1, the full variable domain reads ETGVTQSPTHLIKTRGQQVTLRCSSQSGHNTVSWYQQALGQGPQFIFQYYREEENGRGNFPPRFSGLQFPNYSSELNVNALELDDSALYLCASSLYRGGNTEAFFGQGTRLTVV.

The genes are TRBV10-3 and TRBJ1-6; D is unclear. The CDR3 contains 13 residues. V dropped 6 bases and J dropped 7 bases, with 10 bases sitting between them. Germline V gene data show CDR1 as ENHRY and CDR2 as SYGVKD. The CDR3 DNA reads as TGTGCCATCAGGGAACAGACCAATTCACCCCTCCACTTT. Translated, it gives CAIREQTNSPLHF.

The rearrangement links TRBV19 to TRBJ2-7, with D perhaps TRBD1 (7 bases). There are 14 residues in the CDR3. With 1 base removed from V and 7 bases from J, the gap between germline ends came to 14 bases. CDR1 LNHDA and CDR2 SQIVND come from the germline V gene (reference sequence). The CDR3 DNA is TGTGCCAGTAGTATAGGTTTCAGGGGGAGGGAGCAGTACTTC. Translating gives CASSIGFRGREQYF.

The rearrangement joins TRBV27 to TRBJ1-5; 10 bases map to TRBD1. CDR1 MNHEY and CDR2 SMNVEV come from the germline V gene (reference sequence). Trimming took 4 bases from V and 7 from J; bases not matched to a gene: 1. There are 13 residues in the CDR3. The CDR3 nucleotides are TGTGCCAGCAGTTGGACAGGGGGACAGCCCCAGCATTTT. Residues: CASSWTGGQPQHF.

The gene calls are TRBV9 and TRBJ2-7; D may be TRBD2 (6 bases). This CDR3 has 13 amino acids. Trimming stripped 4 bases from V and 7 bases from J, with 15 bases between. CDR1 and CDR2 (germline): SGDLS, YYNGEE. The CDR3 is CASSPRLGWEQYF. CDR3 nucleotides: TGTGCCAGCAGCCCGAGACTAGGATGGGAGCAGTACTTC.

The chain uses TRBV4-1 and TRBJ2-1; 8 bases are a match to TRBD2. V was clipped by 1 base and J by 4 bases; unmatched bases: 6. The CDR3 spans 16 residues. Germline CDR1 and CDR2: MGHRA and YSYEKL. The CDR3 sequence: CASSQGTGGFYNEQFF. The CDR3 DNA is TGCGCCAGCAGCCAAGGCACGGGAGGGTTTTACAATGAGCAGTTCTTC.

This clone was seen a single time. The V and J genes are TRBV6-5 and TRBJ1-5, with a tentative D call TRBD1 (6 bases). Germline CDR1 is MNHEY and CDR2 is SVGAGI. This CDR3 region has 15 residues. The V end lost 10 bases, the J end lost 6 bases, and 22 bases lay between the germline ends. CDR3 DNA: TGTGCCATACTGAACCCGGGACAAAGGGGTCAGCCCCAGCATTTT. It specifies CAILNPGQRGQPQHF.

The chain couples TRBV27 to TRBJ2-2, with TRBD2 matching 11 bases. The CDR3 consists of 19 residues. V gave up 2 bases and J gave up 3 bases; unmatched junction bases: 11. CDR1 MNHEY and CDR2 SMNVEV come from the germline V gene (reference sequence). DNA of the CDR3: TGTGCCAGCAGTTTACTAGCGGGAGGCCTAGCGACTCACACCGGGGAGCTGTTTTTT. This gives the protein CASSLLAGGLATHTGELFF.

The chain couples TRBV27 to TRBJ1-4, with D possibly matching TRBD1 (6 bases). Trimming left V 5 bases short and J 6 bases short, with 7 bases between. CDR1 is MNHEY and CDR2 is SMNVEV in the germline V gene (reference sequence). This CDR3 comprises 12 residues. CDR3 DNA: TGTGCCAGCAGTGGACAGCATGAAAAACTGTTTTTT. It specifies CASSGQHEKLFF.

The rearrangement joins TRBV5-6 to TRBJ1-2; a weak D match, TRBD1 (5 bases). V lost 4 bases and J lost 4, with 8 bases in between. This CDR3 spans 12 amino acids. CDR1 is SGHDT and CDR2 is YYEEEE in the germline V gene. CDR3 in amino acids: CASSTDTYGYTF. The CDR3 DNA follows: TGTGCCAGCAGCACGGACACCTATGGCTACACCTTC. The entire variable domain, with the rest obtained from reference TRBV5-6 and TRBJ1-2, is as follows: DAGVTQSPTHLIKTRGQQVTLRCSPKSGHDTVSWYQQALGQGPQFIFQYYEEEERQRGNFPDRFSGHQFPNYSSELNVNALLLGDSALYLCASSTDTYGYTFGSGTRLTVV.

The gene calls are TRBV7-2 and TRBJ1-2; 9 bases line up with TRBD1. V was clipped by 4 bases and J by 4 bases; unmatched bases: 1. Germline assignment: CDR1 SGHTA and CDR2 FQGNSA. The CDR3 spans 13 residues. The CDR3 nucleotides read TGTGCCAGCAGCTCGGGACAGGGCTATGGCTACACCTTC. Residues: CASSSGQGYGYTF. Full variable domain (remainder filled in from reference TRBV7-2 and TRBJ1-2): GAGVSQSPSNKVTEKGKDVELRCDPISGHTALYWYRQSLGQGLEFLIYFQGNSAPDKSGLPSDRFSAERTGGSVSTLTIQRTQQEDSAVYLCASSSGQGYGYTFGSGTRLTVV.

This clone was seen more than once but under ten times. The V call is TRBV30, the J call TRBJ1-3; a possible D gene is TRBD1 (6 bases). CDR1 is GTSNPN, CDR2 SVGIG, per germline (reference sequence). V lost 1 base and J 5 bases, leaving 15 bases between the germline ends. The CDR3 has 15 amino acids. CDR3 nucleotide sequence: TGTGCCTGGAGTGGGGGGACAAGTAGGAGAAACACCATATATTTT. Protein sequence: CAWSGGTSRRNTIYF.

The chain links TRBV9 to TRBJ2-1; 8 bases line up with TRBD2. CDR3 length: 17 amino acids. The V gene end was trimmed by 2 bases and the J gene end by 9 bases; junction bases not matched to a gene: 16. CDR1 is SGDLS, CDR2 YYNGEE, per germline. The CDR3, as DNA: TGTGCCAGCAGCGTCGCCCCCGGGACTAGTAAGGGAAGTGAGCAGTTCTTC. As protein: CASSVAPGTSKGSEQFF. Variable domain in full (rest from reference TRBV9 and TRBJ2-1): DSGVTQTPKHLITATGQRVTLRCSPRSGDLSVYWYQQSLDQGLQFLIQYYNGEERAKGNILERFSAQQFPDLHSELNLSSLELGDSALYFCASSVAPGTSKGSEQFFGPGTRLTVL.

This clone was seen once. The chain joins TRBV14 to TRBJ1-6, with a tentative D call TRBD1 (5 bases). The germline V and J ends were trimmed by 8 bases and 6 bases, with 14 bases remaining between them. Germline V CDR1 and CDR2: SGHDN, FVKESK. This CDR3 contains 14 residues. The DNA of the CDR3 is TGTGCCAGCGGTTACGGGGGGATTAATTCACCCCTCCACTTT. Translation: CASGYGGINSPLHF.

This clone is a singleton in its sample. The DNA for the CDR3 is TGTGCCAGCAGCCAACGGACAGGGCTTCTCTATGGCTACACCTTC. Translated: CASSQRTGLLYGYTF. The chain recombines TRBV5-4 with TRBJ1-2; 8 positions agree with TRBD1. The germline V gene has CDR1 SGHNT and CDR2 YYREEE (reference sequence). J was trimmed by 4 bases and V by 4 bases; bases with no gene match: 9. The CDR3 covers 15 residues. The variable domain in full, with the rest retrieved from reference TRBV5-4 and TRBJ1-2, is ETGVTQSPTHLIKTRGQQVTLRCSSQSGHNTVSWYQQALGQGPQFIFQYYREEENGRGNFPPRFSGLQFPNYSSELNVNALELDDSALYLCASSQRTGLLYGYTFGSGTRLTVV.